This T cell receptor beta chain was sequenced in a study of shared clonotypes between healthy human individuals. Study-wide findings and caveats: Relative to memory subsets, naive subsets generally showed larger estimated richness.

This clone was recorded a few times. The antigen is unknown. The CDR3 is made up of 16 amino acids. Per germline, CDR1 SGHTS and CDR2 YDEGEE. V lost 4 bases, J lost 0 bases, and 11 bases lay in between. Using immunoSEQ multiplex PCR, the repertoire was profiled, and TCRdb retains in-frame clones only, with some absent. The data contain 550,000 to 700,000 clones, around four fifths of them seen just once; the ten biggest clones take up around 1.8%. Sequencing was performed on memory CD4+ T cells sorted from blood. Subset denoted: CD45RA-negative fraction. The V gene is TRBV5-8, the J gene TRBJ2-6; no definite D call. This receptor was taken from a woman in her 30s in good health. The CDR3 sequence: CASSQKFSSGANVLTF. The CDR3 DNA reads TGTGCCAGCAGCCAGAAGTTTAGCTCTGGGGCCAACGTCCTGACTTTC.